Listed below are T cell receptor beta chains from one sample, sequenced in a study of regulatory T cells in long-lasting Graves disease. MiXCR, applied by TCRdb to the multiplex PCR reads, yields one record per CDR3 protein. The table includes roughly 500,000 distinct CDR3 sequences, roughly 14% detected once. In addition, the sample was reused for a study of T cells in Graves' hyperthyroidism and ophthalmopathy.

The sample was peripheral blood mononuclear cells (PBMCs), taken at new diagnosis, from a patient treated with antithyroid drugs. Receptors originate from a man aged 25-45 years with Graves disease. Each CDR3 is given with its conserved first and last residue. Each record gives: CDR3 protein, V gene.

CASSYDRDSRTDTQYF	TRBV11-3
CAWSVPNTQPQHF	TRBV30
CATSDLGLAGGTDTQYF	TRBV24-1
CASSRLRDRGTSGSVAGRFF	TRBV13
CSVDLGTKLFF	TRBV29-1
CASSPTGAGANVLTF	TRBV28
CASSWTGASSYEQYF	TRBV7-2
CASRDLDTQYF	TRBV6-1
CSAELAGREYEQYF	TRBV29-1
CAISESTAVRSRNTGELFF	TRBV10-3
CASSYAGPGYTF	TRBV6-5
CSAVGLAGLSGELFF	TRBV20-1
CAISETLAGGGDTQYF	TRBV10-3
CASSLDVGGNTEAFF	TRBV11-2
CAWSDGPAGVSGELFF	TRBV30
CASGLDWNYGYTF	TRBV12-5
CASSSGTIRYGYTF	TRBV7-9
CASSFAGQGNEQYF	TRBV5-1
CATTQTWSTGELFF	TRBV13
CSARAVQGATNEKLFF	TRBV20-1
CASSIGGGHYEQYF	TRBV12-3/TRBV12-4
CASSLRRGEDTQYF	TRBV7-2
CAIREDRGQRGYTF	TRBV10-3